This entry lists 30 T cell receptor beta chains sequenced from one sample in a study of neurological immune-mediated disorders. Using its own MiXCR run on the 5' RACE reads, TCRdb lists one record per CDR3 protein. The table lists 90,000 to 100,000 distinct CDR3 sequences, 3.5% to 4% of them singletons, with 5% to 6.5% in the top ten. Sequencing was carried out using PBMCs. All receptors derive from a young woman with multiple sclerosis.

This clonotype was counted at least ten times. V usage is TRBV15 and J usage is TRBJ2-1; D gene ambiguous. The CDR3 spans 16 residues. V was clipped by 0 bases and J by 0 bases, with 9 bases between them. The germline gives CDR1 LNHNV, CDR2 YYDKDF (reference sequence). This CDR3 reads CATSREPMSSYNEQFF. The CDR3 bases are TGTGCCACCAGCAGAGAACCAATGAGCTCCTACAATGAGCAGTTCTTC.

At least ten counts were recorded for this clonotype. V gene TRBV12-3 or TRBV12-4 combines with J gene TRBJ2-3; TRBD1 matches at 8 bases. The CDR3 consists of 15 residues. Trimming removed 3 bases from V and 6 bases from J; junction bases left unmatched: 8. CDR3 nucleotides: TGTGCCAGCAGTTTCGGGCAGGGGGCGTGGGATACGCAGTATTTT. It translates to CASSFGQGAWDTQYF.

This clonotype was detected ten times or more. The chain uses TRBV6-2 or TRBV6-3 and TRBJ2-5; D is possibly TRBD1 (6 bases). Trimming removed 8 bases from V and 5 bases from J, with 21 bases in between. CDR1 is MNHEY, CDR2 SVGEGT, per germline. This CDR3 comprises 15 residues. In DNA, the CDR3 is TGTGCCAGCTGTGTGACAGGTCGAGCAGGGGAGACCCAGTACTTC. Its translation: CASCVTGRAGETQYF.

This clonotype was detected many times. The chain recombines TRBV20-1 with TRBJ2-7; 8 positions agree with TRBD2. The germline V gene encodes CDR1 DFQATT and CDR2 SNEGSKA (reference sequence). The CDR3 has 14 amino acids. Germline trimming cut 2 bases from V and 2 bases from J; bases unmatched to any gene: 5. This CDR3 is CSARSSGSAYEQYF. As DNA, the CDR3 is TGCAGTGCTAGATCCAGCGGGAGTGCCTACGAGCAGTACTTC.

This clonotype was seen many times. The rearrangement joins TRBV5-1 to TRBJ1-5; 7 bases align to TRBD1. CDR3 length: 17 residues. V gave up 4 bases and J gave up 0 bases; unmatched junction bases: 10. Germline V gene sequence: CDR1 SGHRS, CDR2 YFSETQ. The CDR3 spells CASSERTGGYSNQPQHF. CDR3 coding DNA: TGCGCCAGCAGCGAACGGACAGGCGGCTATAGCAATCAGCCCCAGCATTTT. Drawing the rest from reference TRBV5-1 and TRBJ1-5, the complete variable domain is KAGVTQTPRYLIKTRGQQVTLSCSPISGHRSVSWYQQTPGQGLQFLFEYFSETQRNKGNFPGRFSGRQFSNSRSEMNVSTLELGDSALYLCASSERTGGYSNQPQHFGDGTRLSIL.

This clonotype was seen many times. The chain employs TRBV6-5 and TRBJ2-7, with D maybe TRBD1 (5 bases). Germline CDR1 is MNHEY and CDR2 is SVGAGI. The CDR3 has 17 amino acids. V was cut by 0 bases and J by 3 bases, with 18 bases left in between. The DNA for the CDR3 is TGTGCCAGCAGTTACTCGGCCAGGGCGTCTAGTTTCTACGAGCAGTACTTC. Translated: CASSYSARASSFYEQYF.

This clonotype was detected many times. The chain employs TRBV5-5 and TRBJ1-2; TRBD1 might be the D (5 bases). This CDR3 contains 13 residues. Germline CDR1 and CDR2: SGHKS and YYEKEE (reference sequence). V was pared by 4 bases and J by 5 bases, with 12 bases between. The CDR3 DNA follows: TGTGCCAGCAGCGACGACGGGGCATATGGCTACACCTTC. As protein: CASSDDGAYGYTF.

This clonotype was counted only a few times. The V and J genes are TRBV19 and TRBJ2-1, with 7 bases that match TRBD2. The germline V gene has CDR1 LNHDA and CDR2 SQIVND (reference sequence). V lost 5 bases, J lost 0 bases, and 10 bases stayed unmatched. The CDR3 covers 17 residues. The DNA for the CDR3 is TGTGCCAGTAGTTTCCGTAGCGGGCGGAGCTCCTACAATGAGCAGTTCTTC. Its protein product is CASSFRSGRSSYNEQFF.

This clonotype was counted ten times or more. V is TRBV29-1 and J is TRBJ2-2; D call uncertain. The length of the CDR3 is 14 residues. The V end lost 2 bases, the J end lost 0 bases, and 7 bases lay between the germline ends. Germline V gene lookup returns CDR1 SQVTM and CDR2 ANQGSEA. The CDR3 DNA sequence: TGCAGCGTTGAAATAGGCGCGAACACCGGGGAGCTGTTTTTT. Translating gives CSVEIGANTGELFF.

This clonotype has at least ten counts. The chain joins TRBV19 to TRBJ2-3; D may be TRBD1 (5 bases). The CDR3 sequence is 16 residues long. Germline lookup yields CDR1 LNHDA and CDR2 SQIVND (reference sequence). Trimming left V 4 bases short and J 3 bases short, with 17 bases between. The CDR3 loop reads CASSSLLAGYTDTQYF. The DNA of the CDR3 is TGTGCCAGTAGTAGCCTCCTGGCAGGGTATACAGATACGCAGTATTTT. Using reference TRBV19 and TRBJ2-3 for the parts outside the CDR3, the full variable domain is DGGITQSPKYLFRKEGQNVTLSCEQNLNHDAMYWYRQDPGQGLRLIYYSQIVNDFQKGDIAEGYSVSREKKESFPLTVTSAQKNPTAFYLCASSSLLAGYTDTQYFGPGTRLTVL.

This clonotype came up many times. The chain recombines TRBV5-1 with TRBJ1-4, with 8 bases that match TRBD1. The V segment lost 4 bases and the J segment 7 bases; nucleotides outside the gene matches: 9. The germline gives CDR1 SGHRS, CDR2 YFSETQ. The CDR3 consists of 15 residues. CDR3 DNA: TGCGCCAGCAGCCCCGATACAGGGGGAGGTGAAAAACTGTTTTTT. This encodes CASSPDTGGGEKLFF.

In its sample, this clonotype was seen many times. The rearrangement links TRBV12-3 or TRBV12-4 to TRBJ2-7, with D possibly matching TRBD1 (6 bases). This CDR3 region has 14 residues. V lost 6 bases and J lost 4, with 16 bases in between. CDR3 DNA: TGTGCCAGCAGCCCTCAGGGGTTGGGTTACGAGCAGTACTTC. As protein: CASSPQGLGYEQYF.

This clonotype came up many times. The chain employs TRBV11-2 and TRBJ1-4; no firm D call. The CDR3 is made up of 15 amino acids. Germline CDR1 reads SGHAT; CDR2 reads FQNNGV. The ends were cut back, 1 base at V and 2 bases at J, with 8 bases in the middle. CDR3 in amino acids: CASSLGGTTNEKLFF. In nucleotides, the CDR3 is TGTGCCAGCAGCTTAGGGGGTACCACTAATGAAAAACTGTTTTTT.

This clonotype was recorded many times. V and J are TRBV7-2 and TRBJ2-3; possibly TRBD2 for D (6 bases). Germline assignment: CDR1 SGHTA and CDR2 FQGNSA. V dropped 4 bases and J dropped 8 bases, with 10 bases sitting between them. CDR3 length equals 12 residues. For the CDR3, the DNA is TGTGCCAGCAGCTCCGGACTAATTACGCAGTATTTT. Amino acid sequence: CASSSGLITQYF.

This clonotype was observed many times. The CDR3 loop is CASSSSGREYNEQFF. The CDR3 DNA reads as TGTGCCAGCAGCTCGAGCGGGAGAGAATACAATGAGCAGTTCTTC. V is TRBV7-2 and J is TRBJ2-1; 8 bases are shared with TRBD2. Germline V CDR1 and CDR2: SGHTA, FQGNSA. This CDR3 is built from 15 residues. V was clipped by 4 bases and J by 4 bases; unmatched bases: 6.

This clonotype appeared a few times. The chain employs TRBV6-1 and TRBJ2-3; 10 bases agree with TRBD2. The germline gives CDR1 MNHNS, CDR2 SASEGT. Germline trimming cut 0 bases from V and 4 bases from J; bases unmatched to any gene: 4. This CDR3 is 16 amino acids long. CDR3 sequence reads: CASSEALAGGPDTQYF. The CDR3 DNA follows: TGTGCCAGCAGTGAAGCCTTAGCGGGGGGCCCAGATACGCAGTATTTT.

The sample holds one count of this clonotype. This rearrangement joins TRBV10-2 to TRBJ1-2; TRBD1 matches 9 bases. Unmatched junction bases numbered 7, after V lost 6 bases and J lost 5 bases. Germline lookup yields CDR1 WSHSY and CDR2 SAAADI. The CDR3 runs to 14 residues. CDR3 in DNA: TGCGCCAGCAGGGAACAGGGGGCAGGTTATGGCTACACCTTC. It is translated as CASREQGAGYGYTF.

V and J are TRBV7-6 and TRBJ1-1, with D perhaps matching TRBD1 (6 bases). This CDR3 comprises 14 residues. V lost 1 base and J lost 5, with 11 bases in between. Germline CDR1 reads SGHVS; CDR2 reads FNYEAQ. As DNA, the CDR3 is TGTGCCAGCAGCTTAGAGTTGGGGGCGACTGAAGCTTTCTTT. Its translation: CASSLELGATEAFF.

This clonotype was detected ten times or more. V is TRBV7-9 and J is TRBJ2-1; D call uncertain. Germline-derived CDR1 and CDR2 are SEHNR and FQNEAQ (reference sequence). V was pared by 5 bases and J by 0 bases, with 11 bases between. CDR3 length equals 15 residues. CDR3 sequence reads: CASSPSRSSYNEQFF. The CDR3 coding sequence is TGTGCCAGCAGCCCAAGTCGTAGCTCCTACAATGAGCAGTTCTTC.

This clonotype was recorded at least ten times. The chain is built from TRBV29-1 and TRBJ1-4, with D possibly being TRBD1 (6 bases). The germline CDR1 and CDR2 sequences are SQVTM and ANQGSEA. V lost 3 bases and J lost 7, with 12 bases in between. The CDR3 runs to 13 residues. The CDR3 coding sequence is TGCAGCGTTGACGGGGGGGCGCGTGAAAAACTGTTTTTT. It encodes CSVDGGAREKLFF.

CDR3 in DNA: TGCAGTGCTAGAGATAAGGGGAACTTAAAGCGAGAGACCCAGTACTTC. It is translated as CSARDKGNLKRETQYF. The chain joins TRBV20-1 to TRBJ2-5; D may be TRBD1 (5 bases). The V end lost 0 bases, the J end lost 4 bases, and 18 bases lay between the germline ends. The CDR3 covers 16 residues. Germline CDR1 and CDR2: DFQATT and SNEGSKA (reference sequence).

In its sample, this clonotype was seen many times. The junction departs from germline at one end; a sequencing error may be responsible. This chain links TRBV20-1 with TRBJ1-1; D is unclear. CDR1 is DFQATT and CDR2 is SNEGSKA in the germline V gene (reference sequence). The CDR3 totals 13 residues. As DNA, the CDR3 is TGCAGTGCTAGGGAGTACCTGAATACTGAAGCTTTCTTT. Translating gives CSAREYLNTEAFF.

This clonotype was recorded at least ten times. The chain is built from TRBV27 and TRBJ1-1; D ambiguous. Trimming removed 9 bases from V and 0 bases from J, with 17 bases in between. The germline V gene encodes CDR1 MNHEY and CDR2 SMNVEV (reference sequence). CDR3 length equals 15 residues. This CDR3 is CASSRGWGMNTEAFF. CDR3 coding DNA: TGTGCCAGTTCCCGTGGATGGGGAATGAACACTGAAGCTTTCTTT.

At least ten counts were recorded for this clonotype. V gene TRBV20-1 combines with J gene TRBJ2-3, with no clear D. CDR3 length: 13 residues. The germline gives CDR1 DFQATT, CDR2 SNEGSKA (reference sequence). The V end was cut by 7 bases, the J end by 2 bases, with 13 bases between. CDR3 sequence (DNA): TGCAGTGAAGAGGTGCGGTACACAGATACGCAGTATTTT. Amino acid sequence: CSEEVRYTDTQYF.

This clonotype was found many times. The chain joins TRBV7-2 to TRBJ2-5; TRBD1 aligns across 9 bases. CDR3 length: 12 residues. Germline CDR1 SGHTA, CDR2 FQGNSA. The V segment lost 4 bases and the J segment 9 bases; nucleotides outside the gene matches: 3. CDR3 in amino acids: CASSWDRAPQYF. As DNA, the CDR3 is TGTGCCAGCAGCTGGGACAGGGCTCCCCAGTACTTC.

This clonotype appeared a single time. Just one base apart from a much larger clone, this may be a read error. The J gene is TRBJ2-3, the V gene TRBV9; D ambiguous. The CDR3 contains 13 residues. The germline CDR1 and CDR2 sequences are SGDLS and YYNGEE. The CDR3 DNA reads TGTGCCAGCAGCGTAGGATTAACGGGTACGCAGTGTTTT. This codes for CASSVGLTGTQCF.

Many counts were recorded for this clonotype. The chain has TRBV5-4 and TRBJ1-2; D gene uncertain. CDR1 SGHNT and CDR2 YYREEE come from the germline V gene (reference sequence). This CDR3 is built from 13 residues. Trimming shortened V by 0 bases and J by 8 bases, and 11 bases separated the two germline ends. CDR3 region: CASSLAREGGYTF. The CDR3 region has the DNA TGTGCCAGCAGCTTGGCGAGGGAGGGCGGCTACACCTTC.

In this sample, this clonotype turned up many times. The gene calls are TRBV7-2 and TRBJ2-2; 10 bases are a match to TRBD2. Trimming cost V 0 bases and J 6 bases; bases outside gene matches: 10. The germline V gene has CDR1 SGHTA and CDR2 FQGNSA. The CDR3 loop spans 18 amino acids. CDR3 sequence: CASSLAGASGRFPGELFF. The CDR3 bases are TGTGCCAGCAGCTTAGCGGGAGCTAGCGGGAGATTCCCCGGGGAGCTGTTTTTT.

This clonotype was seen repeatedly, ten times or more. The gene calls are TRBV6-2 or TRBV6-3 and TRBJ1-5, with D possibly matching TRBD1 (6 bases). Germline-derived CDR1 and CDR2 are MNHEY and SVGEGT. This CDR3 is 15 amino acids long. The ends were cut back, 6 bases at V and 5 bases at J, with 17 bases in the middle. This CDR3 reads CASSFTGNGHQPQHF. CDR3 sequence (DNA): TGTGCCAGCAGCTTTACAGGGAATGGGCATCAGCCCCAGCATTTT.

This clonotype came up many times. V usage is TRBV27 and J usage is TRBJ1-5; 8 bases line up with TRBD1. Germline V gene data show CDR1 as MNHEY and CDR2 as SMNVEV (reference sequence). The J segment lost 2 bases and the V segment lost 6 bases, leaving 9 bases of the junction unmatched. The CDR3 has 16 amino acids. The CDR3 loop reads CASRREDRAGNQPQHF. The CDR3 coding sequence is TGTGCCAGCAGAAGAGAGGACAGGGCGGGCAATCAGCCCCAGCATTTT.